Listed below are T cell receptor beta chains from one sample, sequenced in a study of blood T cell repertoires in COVID-19. Method: immunoSEQ multiplex PCR; TCRdb's copy keeps in-frame clones and lacks some. This sample has under 300,000 clones; approximately 80% occur once, and the top ten carry 1.4%. The material sequenced was peripheral blood. These receptors were collected from a woman between 40 and 55 years old who had recovered from COVID-19. The CDR3 runs from the conserved cysteine through the conserved F or W. The D gene is left open where the match is weak. Clone size appears in some rows only: once, few, many, or a class for an expanded clone.

cdr3_aa cdr3_nt v_call d_call j_call clone_size
CAWADRGLLETQYF TGTGCCTGGGCGGACAGGGGGCTGCTGGAGACCCAGTACTTC TRBV30 TRBD1 TRBJ2-5 once
CASSQGGSDIIYGYTF TGTGCCAGCAGCCAAGGGGGTTCGGACATCATCTATGGCTACACCTTC TRBV3-1/TRBV3-2 . TRBJ1-2 .
CASSIVGGYNEQFF TGTGCCAGTAGTATAGTGGGGGGTTACAATGAGCAGTTCTTC TRBV19 . TRBJ2-1 .
CASSLVYSGYTF TGTGCCAGCAGCTTAGTATACAGTGGCTACACCTTC TRBV7-8 . TRBJ1-2 .
CASSLPAGGTDTQYF TGTGCCAGCAGCTTACCCGCGGGGGGCACAGATACGCAGTATTTT TRBV7-9 TRBD2 TRBJ2-3 .
CASSKRPGQGSGLADTQYF TGTGCCAGCAGCAAGCGGCCGGGACAGGGTAGCGGGTTAGCAGATACGCAGTATTTT TRBV7-2 TRBD1 TRBJ2-3 once
CASSLGYHF TGTGCCAGCAGCTTGGGTTACCACTTT TRBV5-8 . TRBJ1-6 .
CASSSTGQDVDGYTF TGTGCCAGCAGTTCGACCGGACAGGACGTCGATGGCTACACCTTC TRBV27 TRBD1 TRBJ1-2 .
CASRRGVHQPQHF TGTGCCAGCCGACGGGGGGTGCACCAGCCCCAGCATTTT TRBV6-5 . TRBJ1-5 .
CASSFGGVDTEAFF TGCGCCAGCAGCTTTGGGGGGGTGGACACTGAAGCTTTCTTT TRBV5-1 . TRBJ1-1 once